The present entry profiles one T cell receptor (beta chain) with its context. Its antigen is unidentified. Trimming took 3 bases from V and 6 from J, leaving 20 bases between them. The germline gives CDR1 MDHEN, CDR2 SYDVKM. CDR3 length equals 16 residues. This table comes from immunoSEQ multiplex PCR, and its TCRdb copy is limited to in-frame clones, with some not included. The sample shows roughly 270,000 clones, almost 95% of them seen only once. The sample belongs to a study of T cell responses to AZD1222 COVID-19 vaccine. Regarding the study as a whole: Clonal diversity was possibly underestimated, and white British individuals and females predominated among donors. At study baseline, merely a handful of AZD1222 recipients were seropositive. In the spike-specific TCR repertoire, nearly half reportedly target unmutated variant regions.

Pooled in the analysis were second doses at about 4 or about 12 weeks. The chain couples TRBV28 to TRBJ1-1; D is unresolved. The clonotype comes from an adult who received the AZD1222 COVID-19 vaccine. The source material was peripheral blood, sampled 28 days after the second AZD1222 dose. The CDR3 protein is CASSLKGPFIWAEAFF. CDR3 DNA sequence: TGTGCCAGCAGTTTGAAGGGCCCTTTCATTTGGGCTGAAGCTTTCTTT. The whole variable domain, remainder taken from reference TRBV28 and TRBJ1-1, is DVKVTQSSRYLVKRTGEKVFLECVQDMDHENMFWYRQDPGLGLRLIYFSYDVKMKEKGDIPEGYSVSREKKERFSLILESASTNQTSMYLCASSLKGPFIWAEAFFGQGTRLTVV.